The source of this TCR beta chain is a study of blood T cell repertoires in COVID-19. Study overall: Italy, Spain and the United States were the sources of the convalescent and acute COVID-19 samples.

CDR1 is SGDLS and CDR2 is YYNGEE in the germline V gene. V lost 4 bases, J lost 2 bases, and 16 bases lay in between. This CDR3 has 15 residues. Participants were aged about 18 to 100 years from some 24 US areas. Cohorts were based on clinical histories the participants reported. A few counts support this clone. Other nucleotide sequences from this sample produce the same CDR3. Original processing notes: Reference gene primer amplification in the assay estimated nucleated cell counts. Clones were read by immunoSEQ multiplex PCR, and TCRdb kept only the in-frame ones, dropping some. The D gene and trimming were derived from the DNA, and the V and J assignments and clone size from that table. The profile shows some 220,000 clones, 70% to 85% of them singletons.

The source is a woman aged 40 to 50 with acute COVID-19. V gene TRBV9 combines with J gene TRBJ2-7, with D perhaps TRBD2 (7 bases). Sequencing was done on a sample of PBMCs or T cells enriched from blood (not recorded which). The CDR3 DNA reads TGTGCCAGCAGCCAGGGGCTAGCGGATACCTACGAGCAGTACTTC. Protein product: CASSQGLADTYEQYF.